This T cell receptor beta chain was sequenced in a study of CD8+ T cells in alopecia areata. This CDR3 is built from 17 residues. From germline, CDR1 is SQVTM and CDR2 ANQGSEA. V lost 3 bases to trimming and J lost 3 bases; unmatched junction nucleotides: 15. Documented treatment: oral pan-JAK inhibitor, 5-10 mg twice daily. Extracted from the samples, RNA was reverse transcribed into cDNA to serve as the sequencing template. Sequenced by immunoSEQ multiplex PCR; TCRdb stores in-frame clones only, minus some. The data contain around 180,000 clones, approximately 67% of them seen just once; the ten biggest clones take up about 1.3%.

The V gene is TRBV29-1, the J gene TRBJ1-2, with 8 positions matching TRBD1. The sample in question was CD4+ T cells sorted from blood, obtained at roughly week 49, from a patient treated with tofacitinib. The origin of this receptor is a human donor with alopecia areata. As DNA, the CDR3 is TGCAGCGTTGAGAGGGTGGCAGGGGGCAAGGGAGACTATGGCTACACCTTC. Its translation: CSVERVAGGKGDYGYTF. Complete variable domain (other parts from reference TRBV29-1 and TRBJ1-2): SAVISQKPSRDICQRGTSLTIQCQVDSQVTMMFWYRQQPGQSLTLIATANQGSEATYESGFVIDKFPISRPNLTFSTLTVSNMSPEDSSIYLCSVERVAGGKGDYGYTFGSGTRLTVV.